This is a list of T cell receptor beta chains from one sample in a study of PD-1 blockade in classical Hodgkin lymphoma. Produced via immunoSEQ multiplex PCR; TCRdb's table is partial and in-frame only. The sample contains about 58,000 clones, around 90% of which appear only once. Sequenced here: peripheral blood mononuclear cells (PBMCs), sampled before the second cycle of nivolumab. These receptors were obtained from a human donor with classical Hodgkin lymphoma. CDR3s include the opening cysteine and the closing phenylalanine or tryptophan. The order of the fields is CDR3 DNA, CDR3 protein, clone size, D gene, J gene, V gene. A D gene is named only where the DNA matches it firmly. The size entry is marked missing in some rows and otherwise reads once, few, many or a size class.

cdr3_nt: TGTGCCAGCAAGCTAGCGGGGGTCGGCTTAGGAGGCGGGGAGCTGTTTTTT; cdr3_aa: CASKLAGVGLGGGELFF; clone_size: NA; d_call: TRBD2; j_call: TRBJ2-2; v_call: TRBV28
cdr3_nt: TGTGCCAGCACCTCAGGGAGAGGGGCCAACGTCCTGACTTTC; cdr3_aa: CASTSGRGANVLTF; clone_size: NA; d_call: NA; j_call: TRBJ2-6; v_call: TRBV28
cdr3_nt: TGTGCCAGCAGCCCACCGGGGGATCTTGGCTACACCTTC; cdr3_aa: CASSPPGDLGYTF; clone_size: NA; d_call: NA; j_call: TRBJ1-2; v_call: TRBV9
cdr3_nt: TGCGCCAGCAGTGAAGAAGGGGGCGGAAGGAACACTGAAGCTTTCTTT; cdr3_aa: CASSEEGGGRNTEAFF; clone_size: NA; d_call: TRBD1; j_call: TRBJ1-1; v_call: TRBV10-2
cdr3_nt: TGTGCCAGTAGTATTCAGGCAAATCAGCCCCAGCATTTT; cdr3_aa: CASSIQANQPQHF; clone_size: NA; d_call: NA; j_call: TRBJ1-5; v_call: TRBV19
cdr3_nt: TGCGCCAGCAGCTTGGGGCTAGCGGGGTATACCGGGGAGCTGTTTTTT; cdr3_aa: CASSLGLAGYTGELFF; clone_size: NA; d_call: TRBD2; j_call: TRBJ2-2; v_call: TRBV5-1
cdr3_nt: TGTGCCAGTAGGGACAGACCGTCAACTAATGAAAAACTGTTTTTT; cdr3_aa: CASRDRPSTNEKLFF; clone_size: NA; d_call: NA; j_call: TRBJ1-4; v_call: TRBV19
cdr3_nt: TGCGCCAGCAGCCAAGAGGTGGGGGTATCCTACGAGCAGTACTTC; cdr3_aa: CASSQEVGVSYEQYF; clone_size: few; d_call: NA; j_call: TRBJ2-7; v_call: TRBV4-1
cdr3_nt: TGTGCCACCCTTAGTTTGGGACAGGGGGGACGTGAGACCCAGTACTTC; cdr3_aa: CATLSLGQGGRETQYF; clone_size: once; d_call: TRBD1; j_call: TRBJ2-5; v_call: TRBV28
cdr3_nt: TGTGCCAGCAGCTTAGTCAGTAATTCACCCCTCCACTTT; cdr3_aa: CASSLVSNSPLHF; clone_size: NA; d_call: NA; j_call: TRBJ1-6; v_call: TRBV7-2
cdr3_nt: TGTGCCAGCAGAAGACCAGGGGCGACTAATGAAAAACTGTTTTTT; cdr3_aa: CASRRPGATNEKLFF; clone_size: NA; d_call: NA; j_call: TRBJ1-4; v_call: TRBV28
cdr3_nt: TGTGCCAGCAATCGAGACTACGAGCAGTACTTC; cdr3_aa: CASNRDYEQYF; clone_size: NA; d_call: NA; j_call: TRBJ2-7; v_call: TRBV2
cdr3_nt: TGTGCCAGCACCTCCTATAGCTCCTATAATTCACCCCTCCACTTT; cdr3_aa: CASTSYSSYNSPLHF; clone_size: NA; d_call: NA; j_call: TRBJ1-6; v_call: TRBV6-1
cdr3_nt: TGTGCCAGCAGCCAAGAAACAGCTAACTATGGCTACACCTTC; cdr3_aa: CASSQETANYGYTF; clone_size: NA; d_call: NA; j_call: TRBJ1-2; v_call: TRBV14
cdr3_nt: TGTGCCAGCAGTTCCTCGGCGGACCTATACGAGCAGTACTTC; cdr3_aa: CASSSSADLYEQYF; clone_size: few; d_call: NA; j_call: TRBJ2-7; v_call: TRBV27
cdr3_nt: TGCAGCGTTTTGGAGGGGGGTGGAGAGACCCAGTACTTC; cdr3_aa: CSVLEGGGETQYF; clone_size: NA; d_call: NA; j_call: TRBJ2-5; v_call: TRBV29-1
cdr3_nt: TGCGCCAGCAGCCAGTCGCGGGGGGCCCCCCTACTGTACCAAGAGACCCAGTACTTC; cdr3_aa: CASSQSRGAPLLYQETQYF; clone_size: NA; d_call: TRBD2; j_call: TRBJ2-5; v_call: TRBV4-1
cdr3_nt: TGTGCCAGCAGCCCAAGTGGCACTTTGAACACTGAAGCTTTCTTT; cdr3_aa: CASSPSGTLNTEAFF; clone_size: NA; d_call: NA; j_call: TRBJ1-1; v_call: TRBV7-8
cdr3_nt: TGTGCCAGCAGCGCCACCGGGCCGGGGACCGGGGAGCTGTTTTTT; cdr3_aa: CASSATGPGTGELFF; clone_size: NA; d_call: NA; j_call: TRBJ2-2; v_call: TRBV7-3
cdr3_nt: TGTGCCAGCAGTGAGACTAGCGGGGGGGCATGGAGTGGCACAGATACGCAGTATTTT; cdr3_aa: CASSETSGGAWSGTDTQYF; clone_size: NA; d_call: TRBD2; j_call: TRBJ2-3; v_call: TRBV2
cdr3_nt: TGCGCCAGCAGCCAAAGGACTAGCGGGGGGGCGGCTAAAGAGACCCAGTACTTC; cdr3_aa: CASSQRTSGGAAKETQYF; clone_size: NA; d_call: TRBD2; j_call: TRBJ2-5; v_call: TRBV5-1
cdr3_nt: TGCGCCAGCAGCCCAATGGGCGGGGGCCACCTCGGGAGAGATACGCAGTATTTT; cdr3_aa: CASSPMGGGHLGRDTQYF; clone_size: NA; d_call: NA; j_call: TRBJ2-3; v_call: TRBV5-1
cdr3_nt: TGTGCCAGCAGCCCGGAGGATCCTTGGTCCCAAGAGACCCAGTACTTC; cdr3_aa: CASSPEDPWSQETQYF; clone_size: once; d_call: NA; j_call: TRBJ2-5; v_call: TRBV5-6
cdr3_nt: TGTGCCAGCACTACCCCGGGATTCGAGGATGAAAAACTGTTTTTT; cdr3_aa: CASTTPGFEDEKLFF; clone_size: NA; d_call: NA; j_call: TRBJ1-4; v_call: TRBV6-1
cdr3_nt: TGCGCCAGCAGCTTCGGGACAGGGGGCGCAGGGTCCACTGAAGCTTTCTTT; cdr3_aa: CASSFGTGGAGSTEAFF; clone_size: NA; d_call: TRBD1; j_call: TRBJ1-1; v_call: TRBV5-1
cdr3_nt: TGCGCCAGCAGTGAGACGTTGACAGGGTATCTCTACGAGCAGTACTTC; cdr3_aa: CASSETLTGYLYEQYF; clone_size: NA; d_call: TRBD1; j_call: TRBJ2-7; v_call: TRBV10-2
cdr3_nt: TGTGCCAGCAGCTTTGATCTAGGACAAGGCTATGGCTACACCTTC; cdr3_aa: CASSFDLGQGYGYTF; clone_size: NA; d_call: NA; j_call: TRBJ1-2; v_call: TRBV7-9
cdr3_nt: TGCGCCAGCAGCTTTCGCAGAGCTGGGGCCAACGTCCTGACTTTC; cdr3_aa: CASSFRRAGANVLTF; clone_size: NA; d_call: NA; j_call: TRBJ2-6; v_call: TRBV5-1
cdr3_nt: TGTGCCAGCAGTGAAGCTACCGCCAATCAGCCCCAGCATTTT; cdr3_aa: CASSEATANQPQHF; clone_size: once; d_call: NA; j_call: TRBJ1-5; v_call: TRBV6-1
cdr3_nt: TGCGCCAGCAGCTTGCGTCGTTTGGCGATCCCTGAAGCTTTCTTT; cdr3_aa: CASSLRRLAIPEAFF; clone_size: NA; d_call: NA; j_call: TRBJ1-1; v_call: TRBV5-1
cdr3_nt: TGTGCCAGCAGTTTCGATCCCGGGACCAGAGCCTTATCAACGCAGTATTTT; cdr3_aa: CASSFDPGTRALSTQYF; clone_size: large; d_call: NA; j_call: TRBJ2-3; v_call: TRBV28
cdr3_nt: TGTGCCAGCAGTTATACAGGAAATGGCGAGACCCAGTACTTC; cdr3_aa: CASSYTGNGETQYF; clone_size: NA; d_call: NA; j_call: TRBJ2-5; v_call: TRBV7-9
cdr3_nt: TGTGCCAGCAGCAACCCTTCCGGGAGTCAAGAGACCCAGTACTTC; cdr3_aa: CASSNPSGSQETQYF; clone_size: NA; d_call: NA; j_call: TRBJ2-5; v_call: TRBV21-1